One sample yielded the 24 T cell receptor beta chains listed below, sequenced in a study of cytomegalovirus exposure and HLA in healthy donors. In the PCR, 60 Vbeta and 13 Jbeta primers were used. Assay: immunoSEQ multiplex PCR; the TCRdb copy retains only in-frame clones and omits some. The sample has about 160,000 clones, 80% seen once; the top ten hold 6.3%. The material sequenced was PBMCs. These receptors all come from a male donor in good health and CMV-seropositive.

V and J are TRBV27 and TRBJ2-2; 10 bases are shared with TRBD2. CDR1 is MNHEY, CDR2 SMNVEV, per germline (reference sequence). Trimming at V came to 2 bases and at J to 6 bases, leaving 3 bases not matched to a gene. The CDR3 is made up of 15 amino acids. In DNA, the CDR3 is TGTGCCAGCAGTTTACAGCTAGCGGGGGCCGGGGAGCTGTTTTTT. This gives the protein CASSLQLAGAGELFF.

V usage is TRBV14 and J usage is TRBJ1-1; 11 nucleotides line up with TRBD1. Germline CDR1 SGHDN, CDR2 FVKESK. The CDR3 consists of 16 residues. Trimming at V came to 2 bases and at J to 4 bases, leaving 6 bases not matched to a gene. CDR3 residues: CASSQRSGTGGTEAFF. The CDR3 DNA reads TGTGCCAGCAGCCAACGCTCCGGGACAGGGGGCACTGAAGCTTTCTTT.

This clone was picked up one time. The gene calls are TRBV9 and TRBJ2-5; possible D gene TRBD1, 6 bases. Germline assignment: CDR1 SGDLS and CDR2 YYNGEE. V lost 0 bases and J 2 bases, leaving 8 bases between the germline ends. This CDR3 spans 14 amino acids. The CDR3 region has the DNA TGTGCCAGCAGCGTAGAGACAGGTCAAGAGACCCAGTACTTC. It translates to CASSVETGQETQYF.

This chain links TRBV19 with TRBJ2-3; possible D gene TRBD2, 6 bases. CDR3 length equals 12 residues. V lost 6 bases and J 8 bases, leaving 12 bases between the germline ends. The germline gives CDR1 LNHDA, CDR2 SQIVND (reference sequence). CDR3 nucleotides: TGTGCCAGTAGCCCGACTAGTGGTACGCAGTATTTT. Translated: CASSPTSGTQYF.

For this clone: Other DNA sequences in this specimen translate into the identical CDR3. This chain joins TRBV7-9 and TRBJ2-7; TRBD2 is a possible D gene (7 bases). Germline values: CDR1 SEHNR, CDR2 FQNEAQ (reference sequence). The V gene lost 5 bases and the J gene lost 0 bases, with 17 bases spanning the gap. The CDR3 consists of 16 residues. The chain's CDR3 is CASSRPGASGSYEQYF. The CDR3 nucleotides are TGTGCCAGCAGCCGCCCAGGGGCTAGCGGCTCCTACGAGCAGTACTTC.

The V and J genes are TRBV19 and TRBJ1-5; 9 nucleotides align to TRBD1. CDR1 and CDR2 (germline): LNHDA, SQIVND (reference sequence). There are 13 residues in the CDR3. V shed 5 bases, J shed 6 bases, and the junction held 2 bases outside the gene matches. CDR3 nucleotides: TGTGCCAGTAGTCGGGACAGGGTTCAGCCCCAGCATTTT. Translation gives CASSRDRVQPQHF. Full variable domain (missing parts from reference TRBV19 and TRBJ1-5): DGGITQSPKYLFRKEGQNVTLSCEQNLNHDAMYWYRQDPGQGLRLIYYSQIVNDFQKGDIAEGYSVSREKKESFPLTVTSAQKNPTAFYLCASSRDRVQPQHFGDGTRLSIL.

This chain uses TRBV4-1 with TRBJ2-3, with 7 bases identical to TRBD1. Germline CDR1 reads MGHRA; CDR2 reads YSYEKL. The CDR3 has 17 residues. V lost 3 bases, J lost 6 bases, and 15 bases stayed unmatched. DNA of the CDR3: TGCGCCAGCAGCCACACCGTCCGGGCAGGGGGTCCTGATACGCAGTATTTT. This codes for CASSHTVRAGGPDTQYF.

J is TRBJ1-2 and V is TRBV5-6; D is undetermined. Germline-derived CDR1 and CDR2 are SGHDT and YYEEEE. The CDR3 is 14 amino acids. V shed 0 bases and J shed 9 bases, with 15 bases lying between them. This CDR3 is CASSLAGPVVSYTF. In nucleotides, the CDR3 is TGTGCCAGCAGCTTGGCTGGGCCGGTAGTTAGCTACACCTTC.

V usage is TRBV13 and J usage is TRBJ2-5, with 11 bases identical to TRBD2. The CDR3 sequence is 16 residues long. With 2 bases clipped from V and 1 base from J, the junction kept 3 bases outside the gene matches. Germline CDR1 PRHDT, CDR2 FYEKMQ (reference sequence). DNA of the CDR3: TGTGCCAGCAGCTTAAAACTAGCGGGAGCCCAAGAGACCCAGTACTTC. As protein: CASSLKLAGAQETQYF.

The chain uses TRBV6-5 and TRBJ1-5; 8 bases align to TRBD1. The CDR3 totals 15 residues. Germline CDR1 and CDR2: MNHEY and SVGAGI. V was pared by 4 bases and J by 5 bases, with 7 bases of the junction left unmatched. CDR3 loop: CASSSEGQAHQPQHF. CDR3 sequence (DNA): TGTGCCAGCAGTTCCGAGGGACAGGCCCATCAGCCCCAGCATTTT.

This clone has only one observation. This chain connects TRBV19 to TRBJ1-1, with 7 bases identical to TRBD1. Losses at the gene ends were 3 bases for V and 5 bases for J; bases not matched to a gene: 9. Germline CDR1 LNHDA, CDR2 SQIVND (reference sequence). The CDR3 runs 15 residues. The CDR3 sequence: CASSMDYRGGTEAFF. The CDR3 region has the DNA TGTGCCAGTAGTATGGACTACAGGGGCGGGACTGAAGCTTTCTTT.

The rearrangement uses TRBV7-3 and TRBJ2-3; TRBD1 agrees at 8 bases. The CDR3 loop spans 15 amino acids. With V trimmed by 4 bases and J by 2 bases, 5 bases remained unmatched. The germline V gene encodes CDR1 SGHTA and CDR2 FQGTGA. This CDR3 reads CASSSLDRVTDTQYF. CDR3 DNA: TGTGCCAGCAGCTCCTTGGACAGGGTCACAGATACGCAGTATTTT.

The chain links TRBV15 to TRBJ2-2; tentatively, D is TRBD2 (5 bases). V lost 0 bases and J lost 7, with 18 bases in between. Looked up from germline, CDR1 is LNHNV and CDR2 is YYDKDF (reference sequence). The CDR3 is 17 amino acids. The CDR3: CATSRDFSEQTGGELFF. The CDR3 DNA sequence: TGTGCCACCAGCAGAGATTTTAGCGAACAGACCGGCGGGGAGCTGTTTTTT.

The chain couples TRBV27 to TRBJ2-7; 9 positions agree with TRBD1. V shed 5 bases, J shed 2 bases, and the junction held 4 bases outside the gene matches. CDR1 MNHEY and CDR2 SMNVEV come from the germline V gene (reference sequence). This CDR3 region has 14 residues. The CDR3 DNA reads TGTGCCAGCAGTGGGCGGGACAGGGCCTACGAGCAGTACTTC. This sequence encodes CASSGRDRAYEQYF.

The chain links TRBV7-8 to TRBJ2-5; no clear D. The end of the DNA fits TRBJ2-7 better, so the J call may be wrong. CDR1 is SGHVS and CDR2 is FQNEAQ in the germline V gene. The CDR3 contains 14 residues. In DNA, the CDR3 is TGTGCCAGCAGCTTACCTGCACTTTCCTACGAGCAGTACTTC. Its protein product is CASSLPALSYEQYF.

The gene calls are TRBV10-3 and TRBJ2-5; tentatively, D is TRBD1 (6 bases). The V gene's germline CDR1 is ENHRY and CDR2 SYGVKD. Between the trimmed V and J ends, which lost 0 bases and 2 bases, there was a span of 13 bases. The CDR3 contains 16 residues. CDR3 DNA: TGTGCCATCAGTGAGTCCAGGACAGCGCCACAAGAGACCCAGTACTTC. It translates to CAISESRTAPQETQYF.

V is TRBV29-1 and J is TRBJ2-1; 13 bases agree with TRBD2. The germline V gene encodes CDR1 SQVTM and CDR2 ANQGSEA. The CDR3 loop spans 16 amino acids. The J segment lost 4 bases and the V segment lost 6 bases, leaving 9 bases of the junction unmatched. CDR3 nucleotides: TGCAGCGTCCGAGGACTAGCGGGAGAGGATTACAATGAGCAGTTCTTC. This gives the protein CSVRGLAGEDYNEQFF.

This clone is a singleton in its sample. This chain uses TRBV5-1 with TRBJ2-1; 8 bases fit TRBD2. J was trimmed by 12 bases and V by 4 bases; bases with no gene match: 6. The CDR3 runs to 12 residues. The germline V gene has CDR1 SGHRS and CDR2 YFSETQ. The CDR3 DNA reads as TGCGCCAGCAGCCCGGGACGGGAGGGGCAGTTCTTC. Translation gives CASSPGREGQFF.

This chain uses TRBV7-9 with TRBJ2-7; D gene uncertain. Trimming shortened V by 2 bases and J by 3 bases, and 11 bases separated the two germline ends. The CDR3 runs to 14 residues. CDR1 is SEHNR, CDR2 FQNEAQ, per germline (reference sequence). CDR3 bases: TGTGCCAGCAGCTTAATAAGTGGCGGCTACGAGCAGTACTTC. Amino acid sequence: CASSLISGGYEQYF.

The J gene is TRBJ2-2, the V gene TRBV25-1; D not certain. Trimming shortened V by 8 bases and J by 5 bases, and 9 bases separated the two germline ends. CDR1 is MGHDK and CDR2 is SYGVNS in the germline V gene. CDR3 length: 12 residues. CDR3 protein: CASDSRTGELFF. In DNA, the CDR3 is TGTGCCAGCGATTCCAGGACCGGGGAGCTGTTTTTT. Drawing the rest from reference TRBV25-1 and TRBJ2-2, the complete variable domain is EADIYQTPRYLVIGTGKKITLECSQTMGHDKMYWYQQDPGMELHLIHYSYGVNSTEKGDLSSESTVSRIRTEHFPLTLESARPSHTSQYLCASDSRTGELFFGEGSRLTVL.

V and J are TRBV5-1 and TRBJ2-2; a possible D gene is TRBD1 (6 bases). Germline V gives CDR1 SGHRS, CDR2 YFSETQ. Trimming left V 2 bases short and J 3 bases short, with 20 bases between. The CDR3 loop spans 18 amino acids. In DNA, the CDR3 is TGCGCCAGCAGCTTTAAGACTTCGGCCAGGGGTTACACCGGGGAGCTGTTTTTT. This encodes CASSFKTSARGYTGELFF.

This chain connects TRBV4-1 to TRBJ2-7; tentative D call: TRBD1 (5 bases). Looked up from germline, CDR1 is MGHRA and CDR2 is YSYEKL. This CDR3 is 16 amino acids long. V lost 1 base and J 3 bases, leaving 16 bases between the germline ends. CDR3 amino acids: CASSQASVDSVYEQYF. The CDR3 DNA is TGCGCCAGCAGCCAAGCCTCGGTCGACAGCGTCTACGAGCAGTACTTC.

A few counts support this clone. The CDR3 loop is CSVVDRSILDTQYF. CDR3 DNA: TGCAGCGTTGTGGACAGATCGATTCTTGATACGCAGTATTTT. The gene calls are TRBV29-1 and TRBJ2-3; a weak D match, TRBD1 (6 bases). The V gene lost 4 bases and the J gene lost 6 bases, with 17 bases spanning the gap. The germline V gene encodes CDR1 SQVTM and CDR2 ANQGSEA. CDR3 size: 14 residues.

V gene TRBV6-4 combines with J gene TRBJ2-6; 8 nucleotides align to TRBD2. The CDR3 runs to 18 residues. Germline V gene data show CDR1 as MRHNA and CDR2 as SNTAGT. V shed 0 bases, J shed 0 bases, and the junction held 4 bases outside the gene matches. DNA of the CDR3: TGTGCCAGCAGTGACTCCCGGGAGGGACTCTCTGGGGCCAACGTCCTGACTTTC. It codes for CASSDSREGLSGANVLTF.